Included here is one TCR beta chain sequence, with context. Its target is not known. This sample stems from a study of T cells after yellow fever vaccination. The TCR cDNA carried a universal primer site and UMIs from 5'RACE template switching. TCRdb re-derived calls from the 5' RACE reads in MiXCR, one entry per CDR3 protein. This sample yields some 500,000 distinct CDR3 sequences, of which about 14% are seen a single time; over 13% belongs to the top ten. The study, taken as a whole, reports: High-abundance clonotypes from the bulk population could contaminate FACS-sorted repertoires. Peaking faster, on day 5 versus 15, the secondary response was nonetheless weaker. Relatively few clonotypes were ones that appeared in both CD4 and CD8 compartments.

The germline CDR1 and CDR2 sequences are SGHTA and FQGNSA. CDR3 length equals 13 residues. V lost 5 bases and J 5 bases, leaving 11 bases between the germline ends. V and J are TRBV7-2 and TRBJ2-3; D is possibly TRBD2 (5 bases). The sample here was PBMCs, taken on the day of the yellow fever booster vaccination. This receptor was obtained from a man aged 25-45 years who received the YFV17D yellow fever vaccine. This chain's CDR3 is CASSRRAGDTQYF. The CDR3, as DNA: TGTGCCAGCAGCAGACGGGCGGGAGATACGCAGTATTTT.